One and the same sample provided the 18 T cell receptor beta chains below, sequenced in a study of cytomegalovirus exposure and HLA in healthy donors. The primer mix had 60 Vbeta and 13 Jbeta primers. Libraries were prepared by immunoSEQ multiplex PCR; TCRdb keeps only in-frame clonotypes and omits some of them. This table holds about 82,000 clones, 70% to 75% found once. Sample: PBMCs. These receptors were collected from a woman aged 45-60 years in good health and CMV-seropositive.

There are a few counts of this clone. The same CDR3 arises from other DNA sequences in this sample as well. J is TRBJ2-3 and V is TRBV12-5; D not certain. CDR1 is LGHNT and CDR2 is FRNRAP in the germline V gene. The CDR3 has 11 amino acids. Trimming stripped 6 bases from V and 6 bases from J, with 7 bases between. The chain's CDR3 is CASGLRDTQYF. The CDR3 nucleotides read TGTGCTAGTGGCCTGAGGGATACGCAGTATTTT.

This clone is a singleton in its sample. CDR3 in amino acids: CASSPGWGTGTFSGNTIYF. The DNA of the CDR3 is TGTGCCAGCAGCCCGGGGTGGGGGACAGGAACCTTCTCTGGAAACACCATATATTTT. The V call is TRBV7-8, the J call TRBJ1-3, with 8 bases fitting TRBD1. CDR1 and CDR2 from the germline V gene are SGHVS and FQNEAQ. Trimming removed 5 bases from V and 0 bases from J; junction bases left unmatched: 15. The CDR3 covers 19 residues.

This clone has just one count. The chain employs TRBV27 and TRBJ2-3; 10 positions agree with TRBD2. Trimming took 5 bases from V and 3 from J; bases not matched to a gene: 5. Germline-derived CDR1 and CDR2 are MNHEY and SMNVEV (reference sequence). This CDR3 has 15 amino acids. The CDR3 DNA reads TGTGCCAGCAGTGTCATAGCGGGAGGAACAGATACGCAGTATTTT. It codes for CASSVIAGGTDTQYF.

The chain has TRBV29-1 and TRBJ2-1; 10 bases fit TRBD2. CDR1 and CDR2 from the germline V gene are SQVTM and ANQGSEA. This CDR3 has 17 residues. Trimming removed 7 bases from V and 6 bases from J; junction bases left unmatched: 18. The CDR3 is CSAPRQGGSGRLNEQFF. The CDR3, as DNA: TGCAGCGCACCACGGCAGGGAGGTAGCGGGAGGCTCAATGAGCAGTTCTTC.

The chain recombines TRBV6-1 with TRBJ1-1; 7 bases align to TRBD1. V gave up 4 bases and J gave up 2 bases; unmatched junction bases: 4. In germline, CDR1 is MNHNS, CDR2 SASEGT. This CDR3 is built from 14 residues. CDR3 nucleotides: TGTGCCAGCAGTGCCCGGACAGGCAACACTGAAGCTTTCTTT. It specifies CASSARTGNTEAFF.

This chain joins TRBV27 and TRBJ2-7, with D perhaps TRBD1 (6 bases). This CDR3 spans 14 amino acids. Germline V gene lookup returns CDR1 MNHEY and CDR2 SMNVEV (reference sequence). The germline V and J ends were trimmed by 2 bases and 3 bases, with 11 bases remaining between them. CDR3 sequence: CASSLAGTRYEQYF. The CDR3 region has the DNA TGTGCCAGCAGTTTAGCCGGGACACGCTACGAGCAGTACTTC.

This clone was observed a few times. This chain uses TRBV30 with TRBJ2-7; TRBD2 matches 10 bases. CDR1 is GTSNPN, CDR2 SVGIG, per germline (reference sequence). CDR3 length: 16 amino acids. The trim removed 2 bases at V and 3 bases at J, leaving 10 bases unmatched. As DNA, the CDR3 is TGTGCCTGGAGTAGCTATCGGACTAGCGGTATCTACGAGCAGTACTTC. Its protein is CAWSSYRTSGIYEQYF. The whole variable domain, remainder taken from reference TRBV30 and TRBJ2-7, is SQTIHQWPATLVQPVGSPLSLECTVEGTSNPNLYWYRQAAGRGLQLLFYSVGIGQISSEVPQNLSASRPQDRQFILSSKKLLLSDSGFYLCAWSSYRTSGIYEQYFGPGTRLTVT.

The chain couples TRBV6-1 to TRBJ2-7; D not certain. V lost 0 bases and J lost 6, with 9 bases in between. Germline CDR1 reads MNHNS; CDR2 reads SASEGT. This CDR3 has 13 residues. The CDR3 reads CASSEALPSEQYF. Written as DNA, the CDR3 is TGTGCCAGCAGTGAAGCTCTGCCCAGCGAGCAGTACTTC.

This chain uses TRBV14 with TRBJ2-1; D is unresolved. Trimming took off 1 base at V and 8 bases at J, with 9 bases between the two ends. CDR1 and CDR2 from the germline V gene are SGHDN and FVKESK. The CDR3 loop spans 13 amino acids. This CDR3 is CASSQVLADEQFF. The CDR3 nucleotides read TGTGCCAGCAGCCAAGTCCTTGCGGATGAGCAGTTCTTC.

The chain recombines TRBV28 with TRBJ1-5; D perhaps matches TRBD1 (6 bases). This CDR3 has 12 residues. Germline V gene lookup returns CDR1 MDHEN and CDR2 SYDVKM. The CDR3 protein is CGTYRVNQPQHF. CDR3 DNA: TGTGGCACCTACAGGGTAAATCAGCCCCAGCATTTT.

The chain uses TRBV4-2 and TRBJ2-7, with TRBD2 matching over 9 bases. The germline V gene has CDR1 LGHNA and CDR2 YNFKEQ. The V gene end was trimmed by 0 bases and the J gene end by 4 bases; junction bases not matched to a gene: 4. The CDR3 loop spans 15 amino acids. The CDR3 region is CASSQEVREGYEQYF. CDR3 DNA: TGTGCCAGCAGCCAAGAGGTGCGGGAGGGGTACGAGCAGTACTTC.

The rearrangement links TRBV9 to TRBJ1-1; a weak D match, TRBD1 (6 bases). CDR1 and CDR2 (germline): SGDLS, YYNGEE. V dropped 0 bases and J dropped 9 bases, with 15 bases sitting between them. This CDR3 comprises 14 residues. CDR3 sequence reads: CASSVVASGGQAFF. The CDR3 DNA reads as TGTGCCAGCAGCGTAGTCGCGTCGGGGGGCCAAGCTTTCTTT.

The rearrangement uses TRBV19 and TRBJ2-7, with 10 bases matching TRBD2. Germline CDR1 reads LNHDA; CDR2 reads SQIVND (reference sequence). This CDR3 region has 15 residues. After removal of 5 bases from V and 3 bases from J, the junction contained 7 bases not matched to a gene. CDR3 in amino acids: CASSGGLADRYEQYF. The CDR3 DNA reads TGTGCCAGTAGTGGAGGACTAGCGGATCGCTACGAGCAGTACTTC.

The V call is TRBV5-6, the J call TRBJ2-7; no firm D call. This CDR3 region has 14 residues. Germline V gives CDR1 SGHDT, CDR2 YYEEEE. Trimming removed 2 bases from V and 5 bases from J, with 14 bases in between. DNA of the CDR3: TGTGCCAGCAGCTTTGGCAGGCCGAAGGACGAGCAGTACTTC. Translation gives CASSFGRPKDEQYF.

The chain has TRBV27 and TRBJ1-2; 9 bases fit TRBD1. Germline V CDR1 and CDR2: MNHEY, SMNVEV (reference sequence). The CDR3 has 16 residues. With 5 bases clipped from V and 1 base from J, the junction kept 8 bases outside the gene matches. CDR3 region: CASSPGQGRLNYGYTF. CDR3 sequence (DNA): TGTGCCAGCAGTCCGGGACAGGGTAGACTTAACTATGGCTACACCTTC.

V and J are TRBV2 and TRBJ2-7; the D gene is possibly TRBD1 (6 bases). The CDR3 has 12 residues. V lost 10 bases to trimming and J lost 2 bases, with 12 bases between them. Germline CDR1 reads SNHLY; CDR2 reads FYNNEI. CDR3 in DNA: TGTGCCACTTCCGGGACACCCTACGAGCAGTACTTC. It encodes CATSGTPYEQYF.

Only a few counts were recorded for this clone. This chain joins TRBV15 and TRBJ1-5, with 7 bases aligning to TRBD1. CDR3 size: 14 residues. The germline V gene encodes CDR1 LNHNV and CDR2 YYDKDF (reference sequence). The J segment lost 5 bases and the V segment lost 1 base, leaving 2 bases of the junction unmatched. In nucleotides, the CDR3 is TGTGCCACCAGCAGAGCAGGGGGTGATCAGCCCCAGCATTTT. This codes for CATSRAGGDQPQHF.

This clone has a handful of counts. The gene calls are TRBV7-9 and TRBJ1-2, with D maybe TRBD1 (6 bases). With 5 bases removed from V and 2 bases from J, the gap between germline ends came to 12 bases. Germline values: CDR1 SEHNR, CDR2 FQNEAQ (reference sequence). This CDR3 is 14 amino acids long. Here the CDR3 reads CASSTRDTNYGYTF. The CDR3 DNA sequence: TGTGCCAGCAGCACCCGGGACACAAACTATGGCTACACCTTC. The variable domain in full, completed from reference TRBV7-9 and TRBJ1-2, reads DTGVSQNPRHKITKRGQNVTFRCDPISEHNRLYWYRQTLGQGPEFLTYFQNEAQLEKSRLLSDRFSAERPKGSFSTLEIQRTEQGDSAMYLCASSTRDTNYGYTFGSGTRLTVV.